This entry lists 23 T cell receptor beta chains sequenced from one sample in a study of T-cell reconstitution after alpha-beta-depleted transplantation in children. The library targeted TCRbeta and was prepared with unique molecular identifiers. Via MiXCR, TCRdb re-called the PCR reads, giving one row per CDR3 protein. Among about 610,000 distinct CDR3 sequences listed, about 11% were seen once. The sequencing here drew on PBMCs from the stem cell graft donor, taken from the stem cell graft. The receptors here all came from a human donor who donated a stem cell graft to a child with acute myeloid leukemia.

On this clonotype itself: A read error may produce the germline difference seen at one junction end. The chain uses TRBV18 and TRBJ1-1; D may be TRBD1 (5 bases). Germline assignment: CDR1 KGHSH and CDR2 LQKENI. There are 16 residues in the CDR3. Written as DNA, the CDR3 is TGTGCCAGCTCCCCACTCGACAAGGGACGAAACACTGAAGCTTTCTTT. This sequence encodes CASSPLDKGRNTEAFF.

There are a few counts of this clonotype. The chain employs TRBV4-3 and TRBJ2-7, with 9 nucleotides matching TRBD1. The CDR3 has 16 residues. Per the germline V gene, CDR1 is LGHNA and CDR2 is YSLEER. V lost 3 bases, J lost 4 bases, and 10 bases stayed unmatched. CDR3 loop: CASSQDTGGVSYEQYF. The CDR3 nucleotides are TGCGCCAGCAGCCAGGACACAGGGGGCGTGAGTTACGAGCAGTACTTC.

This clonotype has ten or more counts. CDR3 amino acids: CASSVRTGTSGRNEQFF. The CDR3 nucleotides are TGTGCCAGCAGTGTTCGTACCGGGACTAGCGGGAGGAATGAGCAGTTCTTC. The chain combines TRBV6-1 with TRBJ2-1; 15 positions agree with TRBD2. Germline trimming cut 4 bases from V and 7 bases from J; bases unmatched to any gene: 8. CDR1 MNHNS and CDR2 SASEGT come from the germline V gene. The CDR3 totals 17 residues.

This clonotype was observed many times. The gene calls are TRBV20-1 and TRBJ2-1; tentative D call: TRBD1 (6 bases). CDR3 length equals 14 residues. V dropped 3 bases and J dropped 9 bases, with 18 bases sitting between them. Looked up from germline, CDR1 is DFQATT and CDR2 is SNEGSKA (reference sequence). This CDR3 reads CSASRAGDWGEQFF. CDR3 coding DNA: TGCAGTGCTAGTAGGGCAGGGGATTGGGGTGAGCAGTTCTTC.

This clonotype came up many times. For the CDR3, the DNA is TGTGCCAGCAGCCAAGAGGGGGCGAAACTCACAGATACGCAGTATTTT. It specifies CASSQEGAKLTDTQYF. The chain recombines TRBV4-2 with TRBJ2-3; TRBD1 might be the D (6 bases). The CDR3 has 16 amino acids. CDR1 is LGHNA, CDR2 YNFKEQ, per germline. V lost 0 bases and J 2 bases, leaving 12 bases between the germline ends.

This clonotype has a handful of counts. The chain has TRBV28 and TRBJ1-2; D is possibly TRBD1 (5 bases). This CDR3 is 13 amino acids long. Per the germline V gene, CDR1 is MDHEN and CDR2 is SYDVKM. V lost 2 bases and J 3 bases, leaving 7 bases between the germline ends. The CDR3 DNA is TGTGCCAGCAGTTTAGACAGCCACTATGGCTACACCTTC. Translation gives CASSLDSHYGYTF.

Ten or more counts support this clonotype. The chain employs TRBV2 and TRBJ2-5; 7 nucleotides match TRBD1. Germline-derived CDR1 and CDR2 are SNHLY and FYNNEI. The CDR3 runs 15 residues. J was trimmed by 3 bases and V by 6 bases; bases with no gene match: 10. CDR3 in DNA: TGTGCCAGCAGAAAAACCGGGACAGAAAAAGAGACCCAGTACTTC. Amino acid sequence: CASRKTGTEKETQYF.

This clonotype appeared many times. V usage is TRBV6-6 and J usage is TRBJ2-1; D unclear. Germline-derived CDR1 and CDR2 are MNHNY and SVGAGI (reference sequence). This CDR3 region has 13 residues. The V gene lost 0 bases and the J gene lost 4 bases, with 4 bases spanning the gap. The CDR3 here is CASSYSLYNEQFF. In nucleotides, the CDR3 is TGTGCCAGCAGTTACTCGCTTTACAATGAGCAGTTCTTC.

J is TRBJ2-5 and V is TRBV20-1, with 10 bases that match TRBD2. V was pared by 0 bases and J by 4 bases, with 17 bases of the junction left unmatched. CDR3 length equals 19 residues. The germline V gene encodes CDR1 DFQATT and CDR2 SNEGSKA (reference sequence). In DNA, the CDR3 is TGCAGTGCTAGAGATCGATATCAGGGACTAGCGTCTAGAGTAGAGACCCAGTACTTC. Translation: CSARDRYQGLASRVETQYF.

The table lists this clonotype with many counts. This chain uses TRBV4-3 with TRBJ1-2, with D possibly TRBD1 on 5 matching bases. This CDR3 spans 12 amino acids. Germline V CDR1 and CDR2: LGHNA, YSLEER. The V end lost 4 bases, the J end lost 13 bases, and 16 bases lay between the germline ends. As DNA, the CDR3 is TGCGCCAGCAGCCTCGACTGGGGGACTCCCACCTTC. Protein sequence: CASSLDWGTPTF.

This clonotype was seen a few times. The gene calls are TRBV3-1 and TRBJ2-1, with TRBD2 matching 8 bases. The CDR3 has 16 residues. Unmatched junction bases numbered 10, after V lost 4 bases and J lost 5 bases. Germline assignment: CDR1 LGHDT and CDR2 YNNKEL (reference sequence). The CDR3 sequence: CASSPRTSIVHNEQFF. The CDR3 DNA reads TGTGCCAGCAGCCCACGGACTAGCATTGTCCACAATGAGCAGTTCTTC.

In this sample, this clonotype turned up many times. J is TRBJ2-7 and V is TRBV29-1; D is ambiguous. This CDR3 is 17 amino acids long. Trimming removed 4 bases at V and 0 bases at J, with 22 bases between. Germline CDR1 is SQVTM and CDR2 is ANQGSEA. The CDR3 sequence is CSVAPFVGASSSYEQYF. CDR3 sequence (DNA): TGCAGCGTTGCTCCTTTTGTCGGAGCTTCAAGCTCCTACGAGCAGTACTTC.

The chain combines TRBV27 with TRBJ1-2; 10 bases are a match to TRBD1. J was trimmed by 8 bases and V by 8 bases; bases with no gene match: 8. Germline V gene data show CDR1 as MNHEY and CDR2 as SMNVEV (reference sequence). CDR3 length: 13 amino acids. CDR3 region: CASHPRDRGGYTF. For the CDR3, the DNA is TGTGCCAGCCATCCCAGGGACAGGGGCGGCTACACCTTC.

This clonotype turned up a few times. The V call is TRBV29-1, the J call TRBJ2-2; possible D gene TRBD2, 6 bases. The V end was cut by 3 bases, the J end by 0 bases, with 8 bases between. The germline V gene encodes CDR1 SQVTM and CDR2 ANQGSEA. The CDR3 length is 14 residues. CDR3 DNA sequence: TGCAGCGTTGAGCCGGGGGCGAACACCGGGGAGCTGTTTTTT. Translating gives CSVEPGANTGELFF.

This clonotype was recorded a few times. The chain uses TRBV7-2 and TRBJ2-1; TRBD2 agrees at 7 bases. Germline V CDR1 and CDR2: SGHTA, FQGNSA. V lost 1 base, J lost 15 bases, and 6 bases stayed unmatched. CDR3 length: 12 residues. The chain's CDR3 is CASSLGGGRTFF. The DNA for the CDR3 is TGTGCCAGCAGCTTAGGGGGCGGGAGAACGTTCTTC.

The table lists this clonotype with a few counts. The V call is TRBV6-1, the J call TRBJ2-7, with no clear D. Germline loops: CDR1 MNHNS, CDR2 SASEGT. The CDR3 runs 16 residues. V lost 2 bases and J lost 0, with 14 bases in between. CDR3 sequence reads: CASSEQVGGSSYEQYF. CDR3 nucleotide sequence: TGTGCCAGCAGTGAACAAGTAGGCGGCAGCTCCTACGAGCAGTACTTC.

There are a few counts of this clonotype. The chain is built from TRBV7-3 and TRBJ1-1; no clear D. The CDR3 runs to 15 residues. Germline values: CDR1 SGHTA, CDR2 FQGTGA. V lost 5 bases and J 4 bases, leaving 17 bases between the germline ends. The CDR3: CASSPTTRGGTEAFF. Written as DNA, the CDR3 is TGTGCCAGCAGCCCAACCACCCGAGGTGGCACTGAAGCTTTCTTT.

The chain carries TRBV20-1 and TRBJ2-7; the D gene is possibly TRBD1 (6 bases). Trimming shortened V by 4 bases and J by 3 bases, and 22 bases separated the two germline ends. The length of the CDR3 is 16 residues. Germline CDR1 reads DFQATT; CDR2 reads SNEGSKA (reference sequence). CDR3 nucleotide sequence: TGCAGTGCTATTTGGAGAACAGGGTGGGGAATCTACGAGCAGTACTTC. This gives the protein CSAIWRTGWGIYEQYF.

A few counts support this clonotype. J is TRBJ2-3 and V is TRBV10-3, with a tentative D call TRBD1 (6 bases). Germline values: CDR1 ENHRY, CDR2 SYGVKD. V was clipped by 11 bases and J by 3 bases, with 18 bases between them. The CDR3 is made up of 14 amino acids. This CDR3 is CAACGEQGTDTQYF. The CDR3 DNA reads TGTGCCGCCTGTGGGGAGCAGGGGACAGATACGCAGTATTTT.

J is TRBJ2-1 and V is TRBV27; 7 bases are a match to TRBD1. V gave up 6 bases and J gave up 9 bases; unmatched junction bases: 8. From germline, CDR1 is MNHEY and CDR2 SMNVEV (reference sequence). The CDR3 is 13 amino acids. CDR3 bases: TGTGCCAGCAGCCGCGGACAGGCAGGTGAGCAGTTCTTC. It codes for CASSRGQAGEQFF.

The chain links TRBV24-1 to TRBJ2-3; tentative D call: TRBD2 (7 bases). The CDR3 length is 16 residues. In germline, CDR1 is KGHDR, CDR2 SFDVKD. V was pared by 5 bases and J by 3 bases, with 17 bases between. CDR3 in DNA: TGTGCCACCAGTGGCACTACGGGGGGCGCGACAGATACGCAGTATTTT. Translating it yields CATSGTTGGATDTQYF.

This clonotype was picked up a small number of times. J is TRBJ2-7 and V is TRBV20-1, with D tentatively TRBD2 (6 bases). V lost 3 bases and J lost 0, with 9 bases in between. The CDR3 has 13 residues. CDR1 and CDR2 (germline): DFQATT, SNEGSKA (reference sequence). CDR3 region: CSASGSGSYEQYF. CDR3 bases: TGCAGTGCTAGCGGGAGCGGCTCCTACGAGCAGTACTTC.

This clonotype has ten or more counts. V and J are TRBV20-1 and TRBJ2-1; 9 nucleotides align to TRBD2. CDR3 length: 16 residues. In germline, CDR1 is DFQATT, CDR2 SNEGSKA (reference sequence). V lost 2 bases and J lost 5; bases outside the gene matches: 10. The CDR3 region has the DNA TGCAGTGCTAGACCTACCGGGACTAGCAGAAACAATGAGCAGTTCTTC. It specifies CSARPTGTSRNNEQFF.